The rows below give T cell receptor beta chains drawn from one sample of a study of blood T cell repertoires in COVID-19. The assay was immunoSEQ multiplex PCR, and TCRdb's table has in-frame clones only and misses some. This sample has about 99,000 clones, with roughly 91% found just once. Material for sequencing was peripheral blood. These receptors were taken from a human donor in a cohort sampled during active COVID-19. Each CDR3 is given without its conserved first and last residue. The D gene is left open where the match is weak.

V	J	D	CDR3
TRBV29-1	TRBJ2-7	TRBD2	SVVGGVYEQY
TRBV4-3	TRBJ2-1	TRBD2	ASSQDPTSGPYNEQF
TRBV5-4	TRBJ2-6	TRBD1	ASSSGTGGSGANVLT
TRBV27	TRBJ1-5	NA	ASSGGVSNQPQH
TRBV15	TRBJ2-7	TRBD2	ATSRDLAGGDQQY
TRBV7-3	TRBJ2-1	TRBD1	ASSLSGTGANEQF
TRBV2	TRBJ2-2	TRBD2	ASQVGLAGAFPGDTGELF
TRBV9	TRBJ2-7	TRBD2	ASSVEASGSGEQY
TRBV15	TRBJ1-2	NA	ATSRAGSVNYGYT
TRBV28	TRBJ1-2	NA	ASSSQGNYGYT
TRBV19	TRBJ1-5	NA	ASSIAGRNQPQH
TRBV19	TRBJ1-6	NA	ASSIERVNSPLH
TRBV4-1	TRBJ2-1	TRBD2	ASSQGLAGDEQF
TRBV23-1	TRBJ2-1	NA	ASSQMGAEGNEQF
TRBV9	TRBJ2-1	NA	ASSVGGTVNNEQF
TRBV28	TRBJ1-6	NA	ASLMRRSSYNSPLH
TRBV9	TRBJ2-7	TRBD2	ASSSTGTSGALSSYEQY
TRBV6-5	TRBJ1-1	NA	ASSPPGLTNPEAF
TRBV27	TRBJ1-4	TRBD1	ASSLSMGQGFNEKLF
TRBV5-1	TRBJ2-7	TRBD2	ASSHSGRATYEQY
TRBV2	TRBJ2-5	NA	ASGGLDQGAQY
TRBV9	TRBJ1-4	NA	ASSVGEGTNEKLF
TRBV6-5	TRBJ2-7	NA	ASRNRRGVGEQY
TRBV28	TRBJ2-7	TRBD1	ASRDRGAAYEQY
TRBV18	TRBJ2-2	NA	ASSPPAGRNTGELF
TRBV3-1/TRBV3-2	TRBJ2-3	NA	ASSQRQAYLTDTQY
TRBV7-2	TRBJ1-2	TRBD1	ASSLPTGSNYGYT
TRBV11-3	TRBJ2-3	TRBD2	ASSPGRGLAGTSTDTQY
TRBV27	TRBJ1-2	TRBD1	ASSFQGALPSYT
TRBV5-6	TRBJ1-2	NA	ASSFSGNGYT
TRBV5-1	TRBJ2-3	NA	ASSPLSTDTQY
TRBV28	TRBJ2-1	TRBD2	ASSPLSFPWLAGGGSYNEQF
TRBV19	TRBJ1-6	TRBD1	ASRRQGGNSPLH
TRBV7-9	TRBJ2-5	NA	ASSLAQGPGRETQY
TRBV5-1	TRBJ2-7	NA	ASSPAGPNSYEQY
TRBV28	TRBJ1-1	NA	ASKLRTEITEAF
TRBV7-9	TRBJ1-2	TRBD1	ASSLDRVNSGYT
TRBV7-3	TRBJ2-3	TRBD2	ASSLRGGRTDTQY
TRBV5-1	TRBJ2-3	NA	ASSLLSTSDTQY
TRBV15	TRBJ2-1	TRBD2	ATTREGQASYNEQF
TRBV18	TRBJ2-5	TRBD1	ASSTRDRARETQY